These 9 T cell receptor beta chains were sequenced from one sample in a study of CD8 T cells in Susac syndrome. RNA amounts of about 0.45 to 1 ug underwent reverse transcription with random hexamers. Each CDR3 protein is one row after TCRdb ran MiXCR on the immunoSEQ multiplex PCR reads. The data show 150,000 to 200,000 distinct CDR3 sequences, 85% to 95% seen once. The sample was CD8+ T cells from PBMCs. Every receptor here comes from a human donor with multiple sclerosis.

CDR3 DNA: TGCGCCAGCAGCCTTGGAGGACAGGGTGCTCAGCCCCAGCATTTT. As protein: CASSLGGQGAQPQHF. The chain recombines TRBV5-1 with TRBJ1-5; 8 bases are shared with TRBD1. The ends lost 4 bases at V and 6 bases at J; junction bases unmatched: 9. Per germline, CDR1 SGHRS and CDR2 YFSETQ. The CDR3 contains 15 residues.

J is TRBJ2-3 and V is TRBV20-1; the match to TRBD2 covers 8 bases. Per the germline V gene, CDR1 is DFQATT and CDR2 is SNEGSKA (reference sequence). After removal of 6 bases from V and 5 bases from J, the junction contained 10 bases not matched to a gene. The CDR3 loop spans 14 amino acids. The CDR3 spells CSAPERERGDTQYF. CDR3 DNA sequence: TGCAGTGCCCCGGAGCGGGAGAGGGGAGATACGCAGTATTTT.

The V gene is TRBV13, the J gene TRBJ2-2, with TRBD1 matching 9 bases. The length of the CDR3 is 14 residues. Per the germline V gene, CDR1 is PRHDT and CDR2 is FYEKMQ (reference sequence). Trimming cost V 6 bases and J 4 bases; bases outside gene matches: 3. The CDR3 region has the DNA TGTGCCAGCAGTGAACAGGGGGCCACCGGGGAGCTGTTTTTT. As protein: CASSEQGATGELFF.

The V gene is TRBV3-1, the J gene TRBJ2-7; 7 bases agree with TRBD2. CDR3 length equals 16 residues. Trimming cost V 1 base and J 0 bases; bases outside gene matches: 6. CDR1 is LGHDT and CDR2 is YNNKEL in the germline V gene (reference sequence). CDR3 nucleotide sequence: TGTGCCAGCAGCCAAGGGGCGGGAGACCACTCCTACGAGCAGTACTTC. Its translation is CASSQGAGDHSYEQYF.

The J gene is TRBJ2-5, the V gene TRBV24-1; D is uncertain. Germline V gives CDR1 KGHDR, CDR2 SFDVKD. Trimming left V 3 bases short and J 6 bases short, with 4 bases between. The CDR3 spans 11 residues. CDR3 in DNA: TGTGCCACCAGTGATCAACAGACCCAGTACTTC. Translating it yields CATSDQQTQYF.

The chain has TRBV7-9 and TRBJ1-2, with D uncertain. The germline gives CDR1 SEHNR, CDR2 FQNEAQ (reference sequence). V dropped 3 bases and J dropped 8 bases, with 10 bases sitting between them. The CDR3 loop spans 12 amino acids. In DNA, the CDR3 is TGTGCCAGCAGCTTCCTTTCAGAGGGCTACACCTTC. Its protein is CASSFLSEGYTF.

V usage is TRBV5-1 and J usage is TRBJ2-2, with a tentative D call TRBD2 (6 bases). V lost 7 bases and J lost 10, with 17 bases in between. The germline V gene has CDR1 SGHRS and CDR2 YFSETQ. The length of the CDR3 is 13 residues. CDR3 residues: CASADRAGEELFF. CDR3 nucleotide sequence: TGCGCCAGCGCCGACAGAGCGGGCGAGGAGCTGTTTTTT.

J is TRBJ1-4 and V is TRBV3-1, with a weak D call TRBD1 (6 bases). V was shortened by 0 bases and J by 6 bases, with 14 bases between the two germline ends. This CDR3 has 16 amino acids. Germline values: CDR1 LGHDT, CDR2 YNNKEL (reference sequence). CDR3 sequence: CASSQDYGRGDEKLFF. As DNA, the CDR3 is TGTGCCAGCAGCCAAGATTATGGCAGGGGAGATGAAAAACTGTTTTTT.

The J gene is TRBJ2-7, the V gene TRBV6-5; the D is unclear. Trimming shortened V by 2 bases and J by 3 bases, and 8 bases separated the two germline ends. CDR1 is MNHEY and CDR2 is SVGAGI in the germline V gene. CDR3 length: 13 residues. The chain's CDR3 is CASSYGSYYEQYF. CDR3 DNA sequence: TGTGCCAGCAGTTACGGTAGCTACTACGAGCAGTACTTC.